This T cell receptor (beta chain) stems from a study of cytomegalovirus exposure and HLA in healthy donors. About the research overall: Among about 179 million T cells, an earlier analysis found about 110 million unique TCR beta sequences.

Study results and caveats: The authors listed approximately 160 TCR beta chains as cytomegalovirus-associated.

This clone was recorded a few times. Its specificity is not known. Primers for the PCR totalled 60 Vbeta and 13 Jbeta. Authors' methods: In a later analysis, of roughly 73 million unique beta chains, approximately 10 million appeared in at least two donors. The assay was immunoSEQ multiplex PCR, and TCRdb's table has in-frame clones only and misses some. For V, J and clone size, that table is used; D and trimming come from the DNA. The table includes more than 85,000 clones, around 9.6% detected once. Trimming took off 6 bases at V and 1 base at J, with 7 bases between the two ends. Germline assignment: CDR1 SQVTM and CDR2 ANQGSEA. The CDR3 has 11 amino acids. At the time of sampling, donors were nominally healthy, though unrecorded immune exposures were likely.

The chain uses TRBV29-1 and TRBJ2-7; D is perhaps TRBD1 (6 bases). Sequenced material: PBMCs. This TCR derives from a man aged 45 to 65 in good health and CMV-seropositive. CDR3 protein: CSVTGSYEQYF. CDR3 in DNA: TGCAGCGTGACAGGATCCTACGAGCAGTACTTC.